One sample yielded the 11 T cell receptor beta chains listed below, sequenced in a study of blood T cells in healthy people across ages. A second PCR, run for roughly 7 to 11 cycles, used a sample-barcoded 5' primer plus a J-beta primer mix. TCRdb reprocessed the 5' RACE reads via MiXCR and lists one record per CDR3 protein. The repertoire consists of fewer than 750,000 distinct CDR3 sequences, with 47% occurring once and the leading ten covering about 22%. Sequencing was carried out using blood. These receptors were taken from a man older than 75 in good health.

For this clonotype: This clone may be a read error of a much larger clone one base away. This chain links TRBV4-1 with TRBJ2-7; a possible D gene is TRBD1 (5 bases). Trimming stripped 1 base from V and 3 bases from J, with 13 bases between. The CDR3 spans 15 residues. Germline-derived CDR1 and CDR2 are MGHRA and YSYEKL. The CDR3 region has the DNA TGCGCCAGCAGCCAAGGTGGTTTCCAGGGCTACGAGCAGTACTTC. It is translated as CASSQGGFQGYEQYF.

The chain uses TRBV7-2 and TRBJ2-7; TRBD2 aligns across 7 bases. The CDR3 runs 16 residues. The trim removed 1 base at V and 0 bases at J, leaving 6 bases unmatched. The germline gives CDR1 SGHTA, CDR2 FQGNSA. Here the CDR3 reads CASSLVGGSLSYEQYF. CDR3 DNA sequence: TGTGCCAGCAGCTTAGTCGGCGGGAGCCTCTCCTACGAGCAGTACTTC.

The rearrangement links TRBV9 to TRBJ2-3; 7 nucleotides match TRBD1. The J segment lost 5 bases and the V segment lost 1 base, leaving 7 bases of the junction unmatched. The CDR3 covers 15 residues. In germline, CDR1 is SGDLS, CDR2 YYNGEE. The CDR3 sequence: CASSVSGQKGDTQYF. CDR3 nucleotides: TGTGCCAGCAGCGTATCGGGACAGAAGGGAGATACGCAGTATTTT.

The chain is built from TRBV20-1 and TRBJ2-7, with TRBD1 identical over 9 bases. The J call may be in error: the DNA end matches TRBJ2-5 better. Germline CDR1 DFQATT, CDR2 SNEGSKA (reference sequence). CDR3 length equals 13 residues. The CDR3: CSAGDRVTETQYF. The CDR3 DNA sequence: TGCAGTGCTGGGGACAGGGTAACAGAGACCCAGTACTTC.

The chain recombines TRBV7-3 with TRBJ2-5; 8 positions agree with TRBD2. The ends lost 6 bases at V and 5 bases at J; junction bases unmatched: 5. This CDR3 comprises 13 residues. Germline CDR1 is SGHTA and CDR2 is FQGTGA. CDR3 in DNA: TGTGCCAGCAGTTTTTCTAGCGGGGAGACCCAGTACTTC. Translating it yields CASSFSSGETQYF. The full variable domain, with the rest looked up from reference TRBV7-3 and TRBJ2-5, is GAGVSQTPSNKVTEKGKYVELRCDPISGHTALYWYRQSLGQGPEFLIYFQGTGAADDSGLPNDRFFAVRPEGSVSTLKIQRTERGDSAVYLCASSFSSGETQYFGPGTRLLVL.

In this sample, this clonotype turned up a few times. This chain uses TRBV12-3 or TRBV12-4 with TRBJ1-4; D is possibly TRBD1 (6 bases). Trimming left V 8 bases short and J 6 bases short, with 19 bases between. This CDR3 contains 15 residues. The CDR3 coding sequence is TGTGCCAGCCATATGTTGGGGGCAGCTGATGAAAAACTGTTTTTT. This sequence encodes CASHMLGAADEKLFF.

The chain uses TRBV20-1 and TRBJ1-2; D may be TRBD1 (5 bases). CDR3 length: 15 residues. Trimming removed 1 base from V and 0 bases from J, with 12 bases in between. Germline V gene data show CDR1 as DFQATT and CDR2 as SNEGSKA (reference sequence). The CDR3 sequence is CSARAGESPNYGYTF. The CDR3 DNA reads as TGCAGTGCTAGAGCGGGGGAGAGCCCTAACTATGGCTACACCTTC.

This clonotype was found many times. This CDR3 is CASRIAGTDTQYF. The CDR3 DNA reads as TGTGCCAGCAGAATAGCGGGCACAGATACGCAGTATTTT. The chain is built from TRBV6-5 and TRBJ2-3; D may be TRBD2 (6 bases). In germline, CDR1 is MNHEY, CDR2 SVGAGI. The CDR3 loop spans 13 amino acids. Trimming stripped 6 bases from V and 1 base from J, with 8 bases between.

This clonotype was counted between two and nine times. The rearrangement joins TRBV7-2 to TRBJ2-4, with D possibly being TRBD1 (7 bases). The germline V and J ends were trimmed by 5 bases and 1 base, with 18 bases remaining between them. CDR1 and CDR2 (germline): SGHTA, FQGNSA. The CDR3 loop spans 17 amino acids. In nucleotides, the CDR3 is TGTGCCAGCAGCCCCCAGGGGGGTAATTTCGCCAAAAACATTCAGTACTTC. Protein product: CASSPQGGNFAKNIQYF.

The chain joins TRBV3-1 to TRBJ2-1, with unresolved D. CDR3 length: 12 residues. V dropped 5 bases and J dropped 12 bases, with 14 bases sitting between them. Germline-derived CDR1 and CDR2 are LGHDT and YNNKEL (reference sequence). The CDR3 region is CASSARNHGQFF. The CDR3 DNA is TGTGCCAGCAGCGCGAGAAACCATGGGCAGTTCTTC.

The CDR3 region is CASSVAGGSLTDTQYF. The CDR3, as DNA: TGTGCCAGCAGCGTAGCGGGCGGGAGCCTCACAGATACGCAGTATTTT. The chain is built from TRBV9 and TRBJ2-3, with TRBD2 identical over 7 bases. The J segment lost 2 bases and the V segment lost 0 bases, leaving 6 bases of the junction unmatched. The CDR3 consists of 16 residues. The germline V gene has CDR1 SGDLS and CDR2 YYNGEE. The whole variable domain, remainder taken from reference TRBV9 and TRBJ2-3, is DSGVTQTPKHLITATGQRVTLRCSPRSGDLSVYWYQQSLDQGLQFLIQYYNGEERAKGNILERFSAQQFPDLHSELNLSSLELGDSALYFCASSVAGGSLTDTQYFGPGTRLTVL.